Reported below is one TCR beta chain. The antigen remains unidentified. An Oncomine TCR Beta short-read assay was used to sequence the DNA from cultured CD4+ T cells. TCRdb used MiXCR to reprocess the PCR reads, holding one entry per CDR3 protein. Altogether about 13,000 distinct CDR3 sequences are present, roughly 53% being singletons, with the ten largest covering more than 13%. Stated treatment: roughly 10-day PBMC culture with coronavirus spike peptide pools or control peptides (ViraFEST assay). The data originate from a study of vaccination and CD4 T cells after COVID-19. The germline gives CDR1 MDHEN, CDR2 SYDVKM. The CDR3 sequence is 14 residues long. V lost 7 bases, J lost 4 bases, and 16 bases lay in between.

The clonotype was recovered from a human donor who had recovered from COVID-19. The chain carries TRBV28 and TRBJ1-2, with a possible D match to TRBD1 (6 bases). Sequencing input: CD4+ T cells from blood, cultured in vitro. For the CDR3, the DNA is TGTGCCAGCACCACCCCGGGGGCCGGCTATGGCTACACCTTC. Translating gives CASTTPGAGYGYTF.